This passage covers 28 T cell receptor beta chains from one sample sequenced in a study of blood T cell repertoires in COVID-19. Sequencing used immunoSEQ multiplex PCR; TCRdb keeps in-frame clones, though not all of them. The table lists some 180,000 clones, less than 90% of them singletons. The sequenced sample was peripheral blood. The receptors shown here come from a man between 65 and 80 years old with active or convalescent COVID-19.

This chain joins TRBV19 and TRBJ1-4, with a weak D call TRBD1 (5 bases). Trimming removed 5 bases from V and 4 bases from J, with 17 bases in between. CDR1 LNHDA and CDR2 SQIVND come from the germline V gene (reference sequence). This CDR3 has 16 amino acids. In DNA form, the CDR3 reads TGTGCCAGTAGTTGGGGCCCAGGTACCGGTAATGAAAAACTGTTTTTT. It translates to CASSWGPGTGNEKLFF.

The gene calls are TRBV20-1 and TRBJ2-1; no firm D call. CDR1 and CDR2 from the germline V gene are DFQATT and SNEGSKA (reference sequence). With 4 bases removed from V and 7 bases from J, the gap between germline ends came to 5 bases. The CDR3 has 10 residues. CDR3 loop: CSANRNEQFF. The CDR3, as DNA: TGCAGTGCTAACCGGAATGAGCAGTTCTTC.

The chain links TRBV5-1 to TRBJ1-6; no clear D gene. The CDR3 spans 15 residues. Trimming removed 1 base from V and 8 bases from J, with 13 bases in between. Germline CDR1 reads SGHRS; CDR2 reads YFSETQ. CDR3 DNA: TGCGCCAGCAGCTTGAGAGGAGAATTGGATTCACCCCTCCACTTT. This codes for CASSLRGELDSPLHF.

This sequence joins TRBV24-1 and TRBJ1-3; D is unclear. Trimming shortened V by 4 bases and J by 0 bases, and 9 bases separated the two germline ends. This CDR3 region has 15 residues. The germline gives CDR1 KGHDR, CDR2 SFDVKD. CDR3 nucleotide sequence: TGTGCCACCAGTGACCCCCGGGGCTCTGGAAACACCATATATTTT. This translates into CATSDPRGSGNTIYF.

The V gene is TRBV7-2, the J gene TRBJ1-1; no definite D call. Germline V lookup: CDR1 SGHTA, CDR2 FQGNSA. The CDR3 covers 16 residues. The V and J ends lost 3 bases and 1 base respectively, with 15 bases between them. CDR3 amino acids: CASSLAGSYQNTEAFF. CDR3 DNA: TGTGCCAGCAGCTTGGCGGGGTCTTACCAGAACACTGAAGCTTTCTTT. Complete variable domain (other parts from reference TRBV7-2 and TRBJ1-1): GAGVSQSPSNKVTEKGKDVELRCDPISGHTALYWYRQSLGQGLEFLIYFQGNSAPDKSGLPSDRFSAERTGGSVSTLTIQRTQQEDSAVYLCASSLAGSYQNTEAFFGQGTRLTVV.

This chain uses TRBV6-2 or TRBV6-3 with TRBJ2-3; 10 bases align to TRBD2. The CDR3 totals 15 residues. The germline V gene has CDR1 MNHEY and CDR2 SVGEGT. The trim removed 4 bases at V and 7 bases at J, leaving 8 bases unmatched. DNA of the CDR3: TGTGCCAGCAGTTTCGCCCGGACTAGCGGCAATACGCAGTATTTT. It yields the protein CASSFARTSGNTQYF.

This clone was counted only a few times. The J gene is TRBJ2-2, the V gene TRBV11-3; 7 bases align to TRBD1. Trimming at V came to 5 bases and at J to 4 bases, leaving 10 bases not matched to a gene. The CDR3 sequence is 16 residues long. CDR1 and CDR2 from the germline V gene are SGHNT and YENEEA. The CDR3 DNA follows: TGTGCCAGCAGCCCCTCGGGACAGCGTCTCACCGGGGAGCTGTTTTTT. This translates into CASSPSGQRLTGELFF.

The chain carries TRBV30 and TRBJ2-7; possibly TRBD2 for D (7 bases). This CDR3 contains 15 residues. Looked up from germline, CDR1 is GTSNPN and CDR2 is SVGIG (reference sequence). Trimming took 5 bases from V and 0 from J, leaving 17 bases between them. DNA for the CDR3: TGTGCCTGGTCCCGAGGGGGGGCCAGCTCCTACGAGCAGTACTTC. Its protein product is CAWSRGGASSYEQYF. Filled out from reference TRBV30 and TRBJ2-7, the complete variable domain reads SQTIHQWPATLVQPVGSPLSLECTVEGTSNPNLYWYRQAAGRGLQLLFYSVGIGQISSEVPQNLSASRPQDRQFILSSKKLLLSDSGFYLCAWSRGGASSYEQYFGPGTRLTVT.

V and J are TRBV11-2 and TRBJ1-1, with D possibly matching TRBD1 (5 bases). CDR3 length: 13 amino acids. Germline-derived CDR1 and CDR2 are SGHAT and FQNNGV. V was pared by 3 bases and J by 1 base, with 6 bases between. The CDR3 DNA follows: TGTGCCAGCAGCTTTACAGGGAACACTGAAGCTTTCTTT. Its protein product is CASSFTGNTEAFF.

The chain recombines TRBV5-1 with TRBJ2-3, with 13 positions matching TRBD2. The CDR3 sequence is 17 residues long. The germline V gene has CDR1 SGHRS and CDR2 YFSETQ. V dropped 3 bases and J dropped 2; count of bases not matched to a gene: 6. The chain's CDR3 is CASSYMGLAGTTDTQYF. For the CDR3, the DNA is TGCGCCAGCAGCTACATGGGACTAGCGGGAACCACAGATACGCAGTATTTT. The full variable domain, its missing parts supplied by reference TRBV5-1 and TRBJ2-3, is KAGVTQTPRYLIKTRGQQVTLSCSPISGHRSVSWYQQTPGQGLQFLFEYFSETQRNKGNFPGRFSGRQFSNSRSEMNVSTLELGDSALYLCASSYMGLAGTTDTQYFGPGTRLTVL.

This chain uses TRBV9 with TRBJ2-1; 10 bases map to TRBD1. CDR1 and CDR2 (germline): SGDLS, YYNGEE. This CDR3 has 15 amino acids. Trimming took 0 bases from V and 7 from J; bases not matched to a gene: 4. CDR3 nucleotide sequence: TGTGCCAGCAGCGTAGCTGGACAGGGGGAGAATGAGCAGTTCTTC. This sequence encodes CASSVAGQGENEQFF.

The chain uses TRBV7-9 and TRBJ1-2; 12 nucleotides agree with TRBD1. Germline assignment: CDR1 SEHNR and CDR2 FQNEAQ (reference sequence). The CDR3 extends over 15 amino acids. The ends lost 4 bases at V and 8 bases at J; junction bases unmatched: 8. The CDR3 DNA reads TGTGCCAGCAGCTCCGCCGGGACAGGGGGCGCAGGCTACACCTTC. It specifies CASSSAGTGGAGYTF. Full variable domain (outside the CDR3, taken from reference TRBV7-9 and TRBJ1-2): DTGVSQNPRHKITKRGQNVTFRCDPISEHNRLYWYRQTLGQGPEFLTYFQNEAQLEKSRLLSDRFSAERPKGSFSTLEIQRTEQGDSAMYLCASSSAGTGGAGYTFGSGTRLTVV.

The chain is built from TRBV2 and TRBJ1-2; D is ambiguous. Germline assignment: CDR1 SNHLY and CDR2 FYNNEI. This CDR3 spans 13 amino acids. Deletions cut 4 bases from V and 7 bases from J, with 13 bases between. The chain's CDR3 is CASSVTKEGGYTF. CDR3 bases: TGTGCCAGCAGTGTTACGAAGGAGGGTGGCTACACCTTC.

The gene calls are TRBV5-1 and TRBJ1-1; no clear D. This CDR3 region has 14 residues. V was cut by 2 bases and J by 4 bases, with 12 bases left in between. CDR1 and CDR2 (germline): SGHRS, YFSETQ. The CDR3 spells CASSFGGVGTEAFF. DNA of the CDR3: TGCGCCAGCAGCTTCGGCGGGGTGGGCACTGAAGCTTTCTTT.

The CDR3 here is CASSQGGRVTEKLFF. DNA for the CDR3: TGTGCCAGCAGCCAGGGGGGTAGGGTGACGGAAAAACTGTTTTTT. The chain couples TRBV3-1 (or the pseudogene TRBV3-2) to TRBJ1-4, with D tentatively TRBD1 (5 bases). Germline V gene data show CDR1 as LGHDT and CDR2 as YNNKEL (reference sequence). V shed 3 bases and J shed 8 bases, with 16 bases lying between them. This CDR3 is 15 amino acids long.

This clone appeared a few times. This sequence joins TRBV7-9 and TRBJ2-1; D possibly corresponds to TRBD2 (6 bases). V lost 5 bases and J lost 3, with 14 bases in between. Germline values: CDR1 SEHNR, CDR2 FQNEAQ (reference sequence). The CDR3 is 15 residues long. The CDR3 protein is CASSGDSGDYNEQFF. The CDR3 DNA sequence: TGTGCCAGCAGCGGTGATAGCGGAGACTACAATGAGCAGTTCTTC.

The CDR3 DNA is TGCGCCAGCAGCTTGGGACACCGGGACATCTACACTGAAGCTTTCTTT. Protein: CASSLGHRDIYTEAFF. The chain links TRBV5-1 to TRBJ1-1; D is perhaps TRBD1 (6 bases). The CDR3 has 16 amino acids. Germline CDR1 reads SGHRS; CDR2 reads YFSETQ. The ends were cut back, 0 bases at V and 3 bases at J, with 15 bases in the middle.

This clone was seen once. V is TRBV7-2 and J is TRBJ2-1; 7 bases fit TRBD1. After removal of 6 bases from V and 0 bases from J, the junction contained 5 bases not matched to a gene. CDR1 and CDR2 from the germline V gene are SGHTA and FQGNSA. The CDR3 covers 15 residues. The CDR3: CASRLRGSSYNEQFF. As DNA, the CDR3 is TGTGCCAGCAGACTCAGGGGGAGCTCCTACAATGAGCAGTTCTTC.

The chain couples TRBV2 to TRBJ2-7; D ambiguous. The CDR3 totals 13 residues. Germline CDR1 reads SNHLY; CDR2 reads FYNNEI. Trimming stripped 7 bases from V and 4 bases from J, with 14 bases between. The CDR3 loop is CASMRPSDYEQYF. Written as DNA, the CDR3 is TGTGCCAGCATGCGTCCAAGCGATTACGAGCAGTACTTC.

The rearrangement links TRBV20-1 to TRBJ2-7; no reliable D call. Germline V gives CDR1 DFQATT, CDR2 SNEGSKA (reference sequence). Trimming shortened V by 0 bases and J by 7 bases, and 7 bases separated the two germline ends. CDR3 size: 11 residues. Written as DNA, the CDR3 is TGCAGTGCTAGAGATTATGTGGAGCAGTACTTC. Its protein is CSARDYVEQYF.

The chain combines TRBV7-2 with TRBJ1-1, with no clear D. This CDR3 comprises 15 residues. Germline V gene sequence: CDR1 SGHTA, CDR2 FQGNSA. Trimming took off 0 bases at V and 0 bases at J, with 8 bases between the two ends. The DNA of the CDR3 is TGTGCCAGCAGCTTAGCTACCGGAGTGAACACTGAAGCTTTCTTT. Its protein product is CASSLATGVNTEAFF.

This clone was picked up one time. The chain links TRBV7-2 to TRBJ2-3; D is unclear. This CDR3 contains 13 residues. Germline V gene data show CDR1 as SGHTA and CDR2 as FQGNSA. Trimming left V 4 bases short and J 6 bases short, with 11 bases between. The CDR3 bases are TGTGCCAGCAGCTCGGTCTCTTTGGATACGCAGTATTTT. This sequence encodes CASSSVSLDTQYF.

V usage is TRBV9 and J usage is TRBJ1-5; no clear D. Trimming took off 2 bases at V and 6 bases at J, with 9 bases between the two ends. The CDR3 consists of 13 residues. Germline V gives CDR1 SGDLS, CDR2 YYNGEE. In DNA form, the CDR3 reads TGTGCCAGCAGCGTTCATGCGGGTCAGCCCCAGCATTTT. This codes for CASSVHAGQPQHF.

The gene calls are TRBV28 and TRBJ1-5, with TRBD1 matching 8 bases. Germline CDR1 and CDR2: MDHEN and SYDVKM. The CDR3 is 14 residues long. Trimming at V came to 2 bases and at J to 5 bases, leaving 2 bases not matched to a gene. The CDR3 bases are TGTGCCAGCAGTTTAGTACAGGGGGATCAGCCCCAGCATTTT. Translated, it gives CASSLVQGDQPQHF.

This rearrangement joins TRBV10-3 to TRBJ1-3; D is possibly TRBD1 (6 bases). The CDR3 sequence is 14 residues long. V shed 6 bases and J shed 0 bases, with 9 bases lying between them. Germline V gives CDR1 ENHRY, CDR2 SYGVKD. The CDR3 region is CAIRQGDSGNTIYF. Written as DNA, the CDR3 is TGTGCCATCAGACAGGGCGACTCTGGAAACACCATATATTTT.

The rearrangement links TRBV5-4 to TRBJ2-4, with 10 bases fitting TRBD1. Germline V gene data show CDR1 as SGHNT and CDR2 as YYREEE (reference sequence). With V trimmed by 4 bases and J by 5 bases, 3 bases remained unmatched. CDR3 length: 14 amino acids. Here the CDR3 reads CASSGGTGENIQYF. For the CDR3, the DNA is TGTGCCAGCAGCGGGGGGACAGGGGAAAACATTCAGTACTTC.

V gene TRBV27 combines with J gene TRBJ1-4, with 7 positions matching TRBD1. From germline, CDR1 is MNHEY and CDR2 SMNVEV (reference sequence). Trimming cost V 5 bases and J 2 bases; bases outside gene matches: 2. The CDR3 consists of 14 residues. CDR3 amino acids: CASSSRGTNEKLFF. The CDR3 DNA reads as TGTGCCAGCAGTAGCAGGGGGACTAATGAAAAACTGTTTTTT.

CDR3: CATSGYYRGTDTQYF. The CDR3 coding sequence is TGTGCCACCAGTGGTTACTACCGTGGCACAGATACGCAGTATTTT. The chain employs TRBV24-1 and TRBJ2-3, with no clear D. From germline, CDR1 is KGHDR and CDR2 SFDVKD. This CDR3 has 15 residues. Trimming shortened V by 5 bases and J by 1 base, and 12 bases separated the two germline ends.